This record looks at one T cell receptor beta chain sequence and its context. Profiled with immunoSEQ multiplex PCR; TCRdb holds only in-frame clones, not every one. The data hold roughly 200,000 clones, with 80% observed a single time. This record comes from a study of blood T cell repertoires in COVID-19. Germline-derived CDR1 and CDR2 are SGHRS and YFSETQ. V was clipped by 0 bases and J by 5 bases, with 10 bases between them. The CDR3 consists of 14 residues. This chain uses TRBV5-1 with TRBJ2-3; TRBD2 is a possible D gene (6 bases). The TCR comes from a man between 65 and 85 years old with active or convalescent COVID-19. The source material was peripheral blood. Written as DNA, the CDR3 is TGCGCCAGCAGCTTGGCGGGAGCGGGAGATACGCAGTATTTT. Translating it yields CASSLAGAGDTQYF.